This T cell receptor (beta chain) was profiled in a study of T-cell memory formation after mild COVID-19. Each CDR3 protein is one row after TCRdb ran MiXCR on the 5' RACE reads. The sample contains approximately 440,000 distinct CDR3 sequences, 15% to 25% of which appear only once. Germline CDR1 and CDR2: SGDLS and YYNGEE. Trimming shortened V by 4 bases and J by 5 bases, and 11 bases separated the two germline ends. There are 13 residues in the CDR3. The rearrangement links TRBV9 to TRBJ2-3, with unresolved D. The sequence was obtained from an adult woman who had mild COVID-19 (a few samples of this study predate the infection). Cell type and time point are not known. What was sequenced was PBMCs or a T cell subset sorted from them (not recorded which). DNA of the CDR3: TGTGCCAGCAGCCTAAGACCAGTAGATACGCAGTATTTT. Residues: CASSLRPVDTQYF.